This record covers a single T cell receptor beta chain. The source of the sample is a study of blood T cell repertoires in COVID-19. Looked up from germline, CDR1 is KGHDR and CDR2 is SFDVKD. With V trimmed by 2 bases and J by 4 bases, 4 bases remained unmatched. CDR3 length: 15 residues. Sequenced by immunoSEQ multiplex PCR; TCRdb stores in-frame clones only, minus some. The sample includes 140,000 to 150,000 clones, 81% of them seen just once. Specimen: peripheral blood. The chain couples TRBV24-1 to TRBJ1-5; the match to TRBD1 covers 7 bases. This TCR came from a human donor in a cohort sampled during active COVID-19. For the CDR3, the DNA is TGTGCCACCAGTGATTCAAGGACAGGAAATCAGCCCCAGCATTTT. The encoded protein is CATSDSRTGNQPQHF.